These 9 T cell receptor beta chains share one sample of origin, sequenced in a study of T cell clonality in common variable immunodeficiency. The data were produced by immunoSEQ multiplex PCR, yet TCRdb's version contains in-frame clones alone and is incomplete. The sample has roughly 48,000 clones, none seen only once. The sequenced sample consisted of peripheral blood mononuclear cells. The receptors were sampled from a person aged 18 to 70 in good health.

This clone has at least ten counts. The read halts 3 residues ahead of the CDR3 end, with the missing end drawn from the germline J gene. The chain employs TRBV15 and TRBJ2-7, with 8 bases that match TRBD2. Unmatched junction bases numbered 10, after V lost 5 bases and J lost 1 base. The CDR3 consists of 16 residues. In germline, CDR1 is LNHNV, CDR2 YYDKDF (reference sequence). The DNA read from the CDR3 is TGTGCCACCAGCGGGCCAATAGCGGGGCTTTCCTACGAG. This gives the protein CATSGPIAGLSYE. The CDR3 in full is CATSGPIAGLSYEQYF.

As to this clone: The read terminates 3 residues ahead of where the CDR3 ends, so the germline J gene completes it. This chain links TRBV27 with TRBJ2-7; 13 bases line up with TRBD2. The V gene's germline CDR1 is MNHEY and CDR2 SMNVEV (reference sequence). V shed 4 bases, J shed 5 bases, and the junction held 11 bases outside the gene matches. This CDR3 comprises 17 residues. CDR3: CASSSPRTSGSRDEQYF. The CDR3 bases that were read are TGTGCCAGCAGTTCCCCGAGGACTAGCGGGAGTCGGGACGAG.

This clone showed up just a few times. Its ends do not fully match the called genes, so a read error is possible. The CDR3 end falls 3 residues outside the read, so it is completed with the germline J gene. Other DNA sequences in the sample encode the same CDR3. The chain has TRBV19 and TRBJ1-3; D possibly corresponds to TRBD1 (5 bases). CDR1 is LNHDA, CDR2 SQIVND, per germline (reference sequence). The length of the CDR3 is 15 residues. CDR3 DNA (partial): TGTGCCAGTAGTATACGGAGGGGCTCTGGAAACACA. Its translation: CASSIRRGSGNT. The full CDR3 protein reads CASSIRRGSGNTIYF.

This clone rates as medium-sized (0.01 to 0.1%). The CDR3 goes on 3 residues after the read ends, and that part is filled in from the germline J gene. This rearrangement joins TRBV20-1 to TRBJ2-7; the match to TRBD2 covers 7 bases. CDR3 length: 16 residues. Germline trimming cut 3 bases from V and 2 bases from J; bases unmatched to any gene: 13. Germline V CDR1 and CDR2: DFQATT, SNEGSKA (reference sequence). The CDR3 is CSASTSDLGFTYEQYF. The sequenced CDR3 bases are TGCAGTGCTAGCACTAGCGACCTAGGTTTCACCTACGAG.

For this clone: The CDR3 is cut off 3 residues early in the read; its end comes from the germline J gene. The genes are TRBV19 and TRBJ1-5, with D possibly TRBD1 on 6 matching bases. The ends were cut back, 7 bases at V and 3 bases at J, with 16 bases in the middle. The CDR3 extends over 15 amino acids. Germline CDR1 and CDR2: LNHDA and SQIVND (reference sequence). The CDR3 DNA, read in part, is TGTGCCAGTACCCGGGGGGGGGCGTTCAATCAGCCC. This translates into CASTRGGAFNQP. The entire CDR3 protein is CASTRGGAFNQPQHF.

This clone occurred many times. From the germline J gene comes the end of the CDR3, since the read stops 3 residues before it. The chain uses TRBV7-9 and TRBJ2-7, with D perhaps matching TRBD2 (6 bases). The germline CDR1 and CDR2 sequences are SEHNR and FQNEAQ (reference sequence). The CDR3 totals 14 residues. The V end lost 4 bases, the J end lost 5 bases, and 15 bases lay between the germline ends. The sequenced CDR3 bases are TGTGCCAGCAGCTCCAGTCCACCGGGGGACGAG. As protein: CASSSSPPGDE. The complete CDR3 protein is CASSSSPPGDEQYF.

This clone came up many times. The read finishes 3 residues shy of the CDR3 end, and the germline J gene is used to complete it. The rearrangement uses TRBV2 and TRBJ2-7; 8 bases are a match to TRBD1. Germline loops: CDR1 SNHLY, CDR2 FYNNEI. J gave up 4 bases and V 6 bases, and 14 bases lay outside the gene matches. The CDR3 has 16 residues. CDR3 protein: CASSPPPGQVKYEQYF. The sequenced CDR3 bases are TGTGCCAGCAGCCCTCCGCCGGGACAGGTTAAATACGAG.

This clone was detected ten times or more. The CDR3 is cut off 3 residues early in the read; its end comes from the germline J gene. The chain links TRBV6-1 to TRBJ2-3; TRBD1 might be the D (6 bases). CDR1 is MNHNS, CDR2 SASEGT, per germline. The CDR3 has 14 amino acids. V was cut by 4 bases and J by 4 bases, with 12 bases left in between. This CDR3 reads CASSGGQSSDTQYF. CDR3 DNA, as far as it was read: TGTGCCAGCAGTGGCGGACAGTCATCAGATACG.

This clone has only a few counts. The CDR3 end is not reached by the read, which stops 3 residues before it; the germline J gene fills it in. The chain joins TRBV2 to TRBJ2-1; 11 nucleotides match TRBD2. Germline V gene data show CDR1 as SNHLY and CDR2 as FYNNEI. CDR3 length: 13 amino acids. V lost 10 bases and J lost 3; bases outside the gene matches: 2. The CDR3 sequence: CATGLADYNEQFF. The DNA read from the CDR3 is TGTGCCACGGGACTAGCGGACTACAATGAG. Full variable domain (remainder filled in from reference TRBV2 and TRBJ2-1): EPEVTQTPSHQVTQMGQEVILRCVPISNHLYFYWYRQILGQKVEFLVSFYNNEISEKSEIFDDQFSVERPDGSNFTLKIRSTKLEDSAMYFCATGLADYNEQFFGPGTRLTVL.